One sample yielded the 32 T cell receptor beta chains listed below, sequenced in a study of T-cell memory formation after mild COVID-19. TCRdb passed the 5' RACE reads through MiXCR, listing each CDR3 protein once. Among about 290,000 distinct CDR3 sequences, about 15% were seen once, and the ten largest hold approximately 23%. Input material: PBMCs or a T cell subset sorted from them (not recorded which). These receptors all stem from a man aged 18 to 30 who had mild COVID-19 (a few samples of this study predate the infection). Cell type and time point are not known.

The chain combines TRBV11-2 with TRBJ1-1; no definite D call. The CDR3 loop spans 13 amino acids. The ends were cut back, 6 bases at V and 1 base at J, with 9 bases in the middle. Germline CDR1 SGHAT, CDR2 FQNNGV. Written as DNA, the CDR3 is TGTGCCAGCAGACTCGCAGGGAACACTGAAGCTTTCTTT. Its translation is CASRLAGNTEAFF.

This clonotype occurred a few times. V is TRBV7-8 and J is TRBJ2-5, with D uncertain. Trimming shortened V by 4 bases and J by 2 bases, and 14 bases separated the two germline ends. Germline V gives CDR1 SGHVS, CDR2 FQNEAQ. This CDR3 has 15 residues. The CDR3 DNA is TGTGCCAGCAGCTCGGAACGGGTGTTGCAAGAGACCCAGTACTTC. It specifies CASSSERVLQETQYF.

This clonotype was counted many times. This chain connects TRBV5-1 to TRBJ2-1; unclear D gene. The CDR3 extends over 13 amino acids. Germline CDR1 and CDR2: SGHRS and YFSETQ. V gave up 0 bases and J gave up 4 bases, with 5 bases separating them. CDR3 DNA sequence: TGCGCCAGCAGCTTGGATACTTACAATGAGCAGTTCTTC. Its protein is CASSLDTYNEQFF.

The chain is built from TRBV2 and TRBJ1-5, with D unclear. CDR1 SNHLY and CDR2 FYNNEI come from the germline V gene. CDR3 length: 13 residues. V lost 2 bases to trimming and J lost 3 bases, with 5 bases between them. CDR3: CASSEYLNQPQHF. CDR3 DNA: TGTGCCAGCAGTGAATATCTCAATCAGCCCCAGCATTTT.

The rearrangement links TRBV2 to TRBJ2-2; tentatively, D is TRBD1 or TRBD2 (7 bases each). The CDR3 runs to 17 residues. Germline V lookup: CDR1 SNHLY, CDR2 FYNNEI. V lost 6 bases, J lost 7 bases, and 24 bases lay in between. The CDR3 nucleotides read TGTGCCAGCAGGGACGGCAGGGGGGGCGTCTTTGGCGGGGAGCTGTTTTTT. Protein sequence: CASRDGRGGVFGGELFF.

J is TRBJ2-3 and V is TRBV28; 9 bases are a match to TRBD1. The germline V gene has CDR1 MDHEN and CDR2 SYDVKM. The junction had 7 bases not matched to a gene; V was cut back by 5 bases and J by 4 bases. The CDR3 sequence is 15 residues long. The DNA of the CDR3 is TGTGCCAGCAGTACCTCGGGACAGGGAGCAGATACGCAGTATTTT. It yields the protein CASSTSGQGADTQYF.

There are many counts of this clonotype. In nucleotides, the CDR3 is TGTGCCAGCAGCTTGACAGGGGGCGGCTATGGCTACACCTTC. Amino acids: CASSLTGGGYGYTF. The chain uses TRBV12-3 or TRBV12-4 and TRBJ1-2; the match to TRBD1 covers 10 bases. With V trimmed by 6 bases and J by 4 bases, 5 bases remained unmatched. The CDR3 has 14 amino acids.

V is TRBV7-2 and J is TRBJ2-5; possible D gene TRBD2, 6 bases. V shed 5 bases and J shed 7 bases, with 23 bases lying between them. The germline CDR1 and CDR2 sequences are SGHTA and FQGNSA. The CDR3 consists of 16 residues. The DNA for the CDR3 is TGTGCCAGCAGCCCCCGAGCGGGCTCCCCCCCCGGGACCCAGTACTTC. Its protein product is CASSPRAGSPPGTQYF. Full variable domain (rest looked up from reference TRBV7-2 and TRBJ2-5): GAGVSQSPSNKVTEKGKDVELRCDPISGHTALYWYRQSLGQGLEFLIYFQGNSAPDKSGLPSDRFSAERTGGSVSTLTIQRTQQEDSAVYLCASSPRAGSPPGTQYFGPGTRLLVL.

This clonotype was observed many times. The chain employs TRBV5-1 and TRBJ2-7, with TRBD1 identical over 10 bases. The V gene's germline CDR1 is SGHRS and CDR2 YFSETQ. Losses at the gene ends were 4 bases for V and 5 bases for J; bases not matched to a gene: 6. CDR3 length equals 14 residues. As DNA, the CDR3 is TGCGCCAGCAGCGCAGGGACAGGGGTCAACGAGCAGTACTTC. Translated: CASSAGTGVNEQYF. Full variable domain (remainder filled in from reference TRBV5-1 and TRBJ2-7): KAGVTQTPRYLIKTRGQQVTLSCSPISGHRSVSWYQQTPGQGLQFLFEYFSETQRNKGNFPGRFSGRQFSNSRSEMNVSTLELGDSALYLCASSAGTGVNEQYFGPGTRLTVT.

This chain uses TRBV7-9 with TRBJ2-5; D is unclear. The germline V gene has CDR1 SEHNR and CDR2 FQNEAQ (reference sequence). Trimming removed 3 bases from V and 5 bases from J, with 7 bases in between. The CDR3 extends over 12 amino acids. The CDR3 protein is CASSFYGETQYF. The CDR3 nucleotides read TGTGCCAGCAGCTTCTACGGGGAGACCCAGTACTTC.

There are many counts of this clonotype. This chain connects TRBV6-1 to TRBJ2-7; D unclear. The V end was cut by 8 bases, the J end by 3 bases, with 8 bases between. Germline loops: CDR1 MNHNS, CDR2 SASEGT. CDR3 length: 11 amino acids. The CDR3 sequence: CASRGVYEQYF. The CDR3 DNA follows: TGTGCCAGCCGTGGAGTCTACGAGCAGTACTTC.

This clonotype occurred a few times. The chain couples TRBV7-9 to TRBJ2-1; 8 nucleotides match TRBD2. The CDR3 length is 16 residues. CDR1 and CDR2 from the germline V gene are SEHNR and FQNEAQ (reference sequence). V shed 1 base and J 7 bases; nucleotides not matched to a gene: 9. The CDR3: CASSLGSGGSGNEQFF. The CDR3, as DNA: TGTGCCAGCAGCTTAGGGAGCGGGGGCTCCGGTAATGAGCAGTTCTTC.

This clonotype was detected many times. This rearrangement joins TRBV11-2 to TRBJ2-2; D is ambiguous. This CDR3 is 13 amino acids long. With 10 bases removed from V and 2 bases from J, the gap between germline ends came to 11 bases. Germline assignment: CDR1 SGHAT and CDR2 FQNNGV. The CDR3 bases are TGTGCCACCGCCTGGGGTAACACCGGGGAGCTGTTTTTT. It yields the protein CATAWGNTGELFF.

The rearrangement joins TRBV20-1 to TRBJ2-5; a weak D match, TRBD2 (6 bases). Germline CDR1 DFQATT, CDR2 SNEGSKA (reference sequence). The CDR3 loop spans 16 amino acids. V gave up 5 bases and J gave up 9 bases, with 28 bases separating them. CDR3 in DNA: TGCAGTGCTGCGACCCCCCCGGGGATTGTTTCGGGGGCCCAGTACTTC. Its protein product is CSAATPPGIVSGAQYF.

The CDR3 reads CSARDIRVDNEQFF. The CDR3 DNA reads as TGCAGTGCTAGAGATATAAGAGTGGACAATGAGCAGTTCTTC. The genes are TRBV20-1 and TRBJ2-1, with unresolved D. From germline, CDR1 is DFQATT and CDR2 SNEGSKA (reference sequence). This CDR3 contains 14 residues. Deletions cut 0 bases from V and 5 bases from J, with 11 bases between.

This clonotype was picked up many times. This chain joins TRBV5-1 and TRBJ2-3, with D possibly being TRBD2 (6 bases). This CDR3 has 15 amino acids. Trimming pared 4 bases from V and 6 bases from J, leaving 18 bases between. The germline V gene has CDR1 SGHRS and CDR2 YFSETQ. CDR3 nucleotide sequence: TGCGCCAGCAGCATTGGTCTGACCCGGGGGGATACGCAGTATTTT. It encodes CASSIGLTRGDTQYF.

The chain combines TRBV4-1 with TRBJ1-1; the D is unclear. Trimming cost V 7 bases and J 7 bases, with 19 bases left between them. The length of the CDR3 is 14 residues. Per germline, CDR1 MGHRA and CDR2 YSYEKL. CDR3 sequence: CASIPHPPVGEAFF. The CDR3, as DNA: TGCGCCAGCATCCCACACCCTCCGGTCGGTGAAGCTTTCTTT.

CDR3 amino acids: CARSAVCPYEQYV. The CDR3 nucleotides read TGTGCCCGTTCCGCGGTTTGCCCCTACGAGCAGTACGTC. This rearrangement joins TRBV6-6 to TRBJ2-7; D gene ambiguous. V was cut by 11 bases and J by 2 bases, with 16 bases left in between. This CDR3 spans 13 amino acids. Germline V lookup: CDR1 MNHNY, CDR2 SVGAGI (reference sequence).

The V gene is TRBV7-2, the J gene TRBJ2-5, with a possible D match to TRBD1 (6 bases). CDR3 length: 15 amino acids. Germline CDR1 and CDR2: SGHTA and FQGNSA. Trimming removed 3 bases at V and 2 bases at J, with 13 bases between. CDR3 sequence reads: CASSFNRAVQETQYF. The DNA for the CDR3 is TGTGCCAGCAGCTTTAACAGGGCGGTTCAAGAGACCCAGTACTTC.

This chain connects TRBV20-1 to TRBJ2-3; 10 bases fit TRBD2. The germline V gene encodes CDR1 DFQATT and CDR2 SNEGSKA (reference sequence). The J segment lost 6 bases and the V segment lost 0 bases, leaving 12 bases of the junction unmatched. This CDR3 is built from 17 residues. The CDR3 reads CSARDPPAGGQSDTQYF. CDR3 bases: TGCAGTGCTAGAGATCCTCCAGCGGGGGGGCAATCCGATACGCAGTATTTT.

V gene TRBV11-1 combines with J gene TRBJ2-1; D is unresolved. The CDR3 contains 11 residues. Germline V gene sequence: CDR1 SGHAT, CDR2 FQDESV (reference sequence). Trimming shortened V by 5 bases and J by 9 bases, and 8 bases separated the two germline ends. The CDR3 bases are TGTGCCAGCAGCGGGAATGTTGAGCAGTTCTTC. Translated: CASSGNVEQFF.

The chain combines TRBV4-1 with TRBJ1-2, with D perhaps TRBD1 (6 bases). V was cut by 1 base and J by 6 bases, with 15 bases left in between. Germline assignment: CDR1 MGHRA and CDR2 YSYEKL. This CDR3 spans 15 amino acids. CDR3 residues: CASSQVRDKLHGYTF. The CDR3 DNA sequence: TGCGCCAGCAGCCAAGTGAGGGACAAGTTGCATGGCTACACCTTC.

This clonotype was picked up one time. V is TRBV7-9 and J is TRBJ1-1; possible D gene TRBD1, 6 bases. Trimming removed 5 bases from V and 3 bases from J, with 13 bases in between. There are 14 residues in the CDR3. Germline CDR1 and CDR2: SEHNR and FQNEAQ (reference sequence). The CDR3 spells CASSAHRAYTEAFF. In DNA, the CDR3 is TGTGCCAGCAGCGCACACAGGGCGTACACTGAAGCTTTCTTT.

The CDR3 reads CASSLNPAGWETQYF. The CDR3 DNA follows: TGTGCCAGCAGCTTAAACCCCGCCGGTTGGGAGACCCAGTACTTC. V usage is TRBV7-2 and J usage is TRBJ2-5; D unclear. The CDR3 loop spans 15 amino acids. Germline CDR1 is SGHTA and CDR2 is FQGNSA. V dropped 2 bases and J dropped 5 bases, with 15 bases sitting between them. Full variable domain (rest looked up from reference TRBV7-2 and TRBJ2-5): GAGVSQSPSNKVTEKGKDVELRCDPISGHTALYWYRQSLGQGLEFLIYFQGNSAPDKSGLPSDRFSAERTGGSVSTLTIQRTQQEDSAVYLCASSLNPAGWETQYFGPGTRLLVL.

The chain links TRBV6-5 to TRBJ2-1; 11 bases are shared with TRBD1. V was pared by 0 bases and J by 4 bases, with 2 bases of the junction left unmatched. Germline V gene data show CDR1 as MNHEY and CDR2 as SVGAGI. The CDR3 spans 16 residues. The CDR3 DNA follows: TGTGCCAGCAGTTACTCCGGGACAGGGGGTTACAATGAGCAGTTCTTC. Its translation is CASSYSGTGGYNEQFF.

This rearrangement joins TRBV11-2 to TRBJ2-7, with D perhaps matching TRBD1 or TRBD2 (6 bases each). The CDR3 consists of 19 residues. V lost 2 bases and J lost 0, with 23 bases in between. Germline V lookup: CDR1 SGHAT, CDR2 FQNNGV. CDR3 sequence: CASSLRRLEGGAFSYEQYF. The CDR3 DNA follows: TGTGCCAGCAGCTTACGGAGACTAGAGGGGGGCGCATTCTCCTACGAGCAGTACTTC.

Concerning this clonotype itself: A clone one base away is much larger, so this may be a read error. The CDR3 sequence is CASSQDRVNYGYTF. The CDR3 DNA sequence: TGTGCCAGCAGCCAGGACAGGGTTAACTATGGCTACACCTTC. The rearrangement uses TRBV11-2 and TRBJ1-2; 8 bases are a match to TRBD1. The germline gives CDR1 SGHAT, CDR2 FQNNGV. The CDR3 sequence is 14 residues long. Trimming cost V 5 bases and J 1 base; bases outside gene matches: 3.

The gene calls are TRBV5-1 and TRBJ1-1; 10 nucleotides agree with TRBD1. The CDR3 consists of 14 residues. CDR1 SGHRS and CDR2 YFSETQ come from the germline V gene. V shed 6 bases and J 7 bases; nucleotides not matched to a gene: 9. This chain's CDR3 is CASTSTTGGVEAFF. CDR3 DNA: TGCGCCAGCACCTCAACGACAGGGGGCGTTGAAGCTTTCTTT. The full variable domain, its missing parts supplied by reference TRBV5-1 and TRBJ1-1, is KAGVTQTPRYLIKTRGQQVTLSCSPISGHRSVSWYQQTPGQGLQFLFEYFSETQRNKGNFPGRFSGRQFSNSRSEMNVSTLELGDSALYLCASTSTTGGVEAFFGQGTRLTVV.

At least ten counts were recorded for this clonotype. The chain is built from TRBV20-1 and TRBJ2-7; TRBD1 agrees at 7 bases. Germline lookup yields CDR1 DFQATT and CDR2 SNEGSKA (reference sequence). Trimming at V came to 7 bases and at J to 6 bases, leaving 9 bases not matched to a gene. This CDR3 has 12 amino acids. The CDR3 sequence is CSVPTQGSEQYV. CDR3 nucleotides: TGCAGTGTTCCTACACAGGGGTCCGAGCAGTACGTC.

This clonotype appeared a few times. The V gene is TRBV15, the J gene TRBJ2-5; TRBD1 agrees at 9 bases. CDR1 and CDR2 from the germline V gene are LNHNV and YYDKDF (reference sequence). The V gene end was trimmed by 6 bases and the J gene end by 4 bases; junction bases not matched to a gene: 3. The CDR3 contains 13 residues. DNA of the CDR3: TGTGCCACCAGACAGGGGGCGGGAGAGACCCAGTACTTC. This encodes CATRQGAGETQYF.

This clonotype was seen more than once but under ten times. The chain uses TRBV7-2 and TRBJ1-5, with D unresolved. Germline CDR1 SGHTA, CDR2 FQGNSA. V lost 4 bases and J lost 1, with 11 bases in between. The CDR3 loop spans 15 amino acids. In DNA, the CDR3 is TGTGCCAGCAGCTCCGTACAAACGAGCAATCAGCCCCAGCATTTT. It yields the protein CASSSVQTSNQPQHF.

The chain couples TRBV5-1 to TRBJ1-4; maybe TRBD1 (5 bases). Trimming shortened V by 2 bases and J by 8 bases, and 13 bases separated the two germline ends. Looked up from germline, CDR1 is SGHRS and CDR2 is YFSETQ. The CDR3 has 14 amino acids. As DNA, the CDR3 is TGCGCCAGCAGCTTTGACAGAGTGGGGGAAAAACTGTTTTTT. Residues: CASSFDRVGEKLFF.